This is a list of T cell receptor beta chains from one sample in a study of T cells after yellow fever vaccination. Each CDR3 protein is one row after TCRdb ran MiXCR on the 5' RACE reads. Among 450,000 to 550,000 distinct CDR3 sequences, approximately 21% were seen once, and the ten largest hold 14%. Sequencing was performed on PBMCs, taken 15 days after the yellow fever booster vaccination. The receptors stem from a man aged 25 to 40 who received the YFV17D yellow fever vaccine. Both conserved end residues are part of each CDR3. The D gene is left open where the match is weak. Clone size, where shown, is once, few, many, or a class for clones that have expanded.

v_gene	d_gene	j_gene	abundance	CDR3aa	CDR3nt
TRBV7-6	TRBD2	TRBJ2-7	few	CASSLGLAGAHEQYF	TGTGCCAGCAGCTTAGGACTAGCGGGAGCCCACGAGCAGTACTTC
TRBV7-2	TRBD1	TRBJ1-2	few	CASSSRGGEPYGYTF	TGTGCCAGCAGCTCTAGAGGGGGCGAGCCCTATGGCTACACCTTC
TRBV11-2	TRBD2	TRBJ2-2	many	CASSSSGRGTGELFF	TGTGCCAGCAGCTCAAGCGGGAGGGGCACCGGGGAGCTGTTTTTT
TRBV20-1	NA	TRBJ2-7	NA	CSAGTPYEQYF	TGCAGTGCTGGGACACCCTACGAGCAGTACTTC
TRBV6-5	NA	TRBJ2-5	NA	CASSYPGGETQYF	TGTGCCAGCAGTTACCCCGGAGGGGAGACCCAGTACTTC
TRBV19	TRBD2	TRBJ2-3	NA	CASSKGLAGGPKDTQYF	TGTGCCAGTAGTAAGGGGCTAGCGGGAGGGCCGAAAGATACGCAGTATTTT
TRBV20-1	TRBD1	TRBJ1-2	few	CSARGSGQGDYNYGYTF	TGCAGTGCTAGAGGTTCGGGACAGGGTGACTATAACTATGGCTACACCTTC
TRBV7-9	TRBD2	TRBJ2-4	NA	CARPSGKTKNIQYF	TGTGCCAGACCTAGCGGGAAGACCAAAAACATTCAGTACTTC
TRBV7-9	TRBD2	TRBJ2-7	few	CASSYSGAPYEQYF	TGTGCCAGCAGCTATAGCGGGGCCCCCTACGAGCAGTACTTC
TRBV5-6	NA	TRBJ2-1	few	CASSSDPRAYNEQFF	TGTGCCAGCAGCTCGGACCCCCGGGCGTACAATGAGCAGTTCTTC
TRBV12-3/TRBV12-4	NA	TRBJ2-1	NA	CASSLGRYNEQFF	TGCGCCAGCAGCTTGGGGCGGTACAATGAGCAGTTCTTC
TRBV20-1	NA	TRBJ2-2	few	CSARDKILTGELFF	TGCAGTGCTAGAGATAAGATCCTCACCGGGGAGCTGTTTTTT
TRBV7-8	NA	TRBJ2-5	NA	CASSLGWGGQETQYF	TGTGCCAGCAGCTTAGGTTGGGGAGGCCAAGAGACCCAGTACTTC
TRBV28	NA	TRBJ2-7	few	CASSFGMKNEQYF	TGTGCCAGCAGTTTTGGGATGAAGAACGAGCAGTACTTC
TRBV19	TRBD2	TRBJ2-7	NA	CASSIGTGGSYEQYF	TGTGCCAGTAGTATCGGGACGGGAGGTTCGTACGAGCAGTACTTC
TRBV20-1	NA	TRBJ1-1	NA	CSAIPGQNTEAFF	TGCAGTGCAATTCCGGGCCAGAACACTGAAGCTTTCTTT
TRBV7-9	NA	TRBJ1-1	few	CASSLTMAEAFF	TGTGCCAGCAGCTTAACTATGGCTGAAGCTTTCTTT
TRBV20-1	NA	TRBJ2-6	NA	CSASKSSGANVLTF	TGCAGTGCTAGCAAGAGCTCTGGGGCCAACGTCCTGACTTTC
TRBV4-3	NA	TRBJ1-1	NA	CASSQEGGGPEAFF	TGCGCCAGCAGCCAAGAAGGGGGGGGGCCTGAAGCTTTCTTT
TRBV6-5	NA	TRBJ1-1	NA	CASSYSRRGAEAFF	TGTGCCAGCAGTTACTCCCGACGGGGGGCTGAAGCTTTCTTT
TRBV10-1	TRBD2	TRBJ2-1	NA	CASSRGGNNEQFF	TGCGCCAGCAGTCGGGGGGGTAACAATGAGCAGTTCTTC
TRBV20-1	NA	TRBJ1-4	NA	CSASDSPLEKLFF	TGCAGTGCTTCGGACAGCCCCCTTGAAAAACTGTTTTTT
TRBV9	NA	TRBJ2-2	few	CASSESGVTGELFF	TGTGCCAGCAGCGAGTCGGGGGTTACCGGGGAGCTGTTTTTT
TRBV7-2	TRBD1	TRBJ2-1	NA	CASSVGQGSYNEQFF	TGTGCCAGCAGCGTTGGACAGGGCTCCTACAATGAGCAGTTCTTC
TRBV30	TRBD2	TRBJ2-1	few	CAWSWTSFDEQFF	TGTGCCTGGAGTTGGACTAGCTTTGATGAGCAGTTCTTC
TRBV27	TRBD1	TRBJ1-2	few	CASSSPTGGGYTF	TGTGCCAGCAGTTCCCCGACAGGGGGCGGCTACACCTTC
TRBV20-1	TRBD1	TRBJ2-1	NA	CSARDRGRDEQFF	TGCAGTGCACGGGACAGGGGGAGGGATGAGCAGTTCTTC
TRBV20-1	NA	TRBJ1-2	few	CSATPEENYGYTF	TGCAGTGCTACCCCGGAAGAGAACTATGGCTACACCTTC
TRBV11-2	NA	TRBJ1-1	few	CASSPAGGRTEAFF	TGTGCCAGCAGCCCCGCGGGGGGCCGGACTGAAGCTTTCTTT
TRBV5-1	TRBD1	TRBJ2-7	NA	CASSVGQTGEQYF	TGCGCCAGCAGCGTGGGACAGACAGGCGAGCAGTACTTC
TRBV4-2	TRBD2	TRBJ2-1	few	CASRLTPGLVIVNEQFF	TGTGCCAGCAGACTGACACCAGGACTAGTGATTGTGAATGAGCAGTTCTTC
TRBV6-6	NA	TRBJ1-1	NA	CASSHPGTEAFF	TGTGCCAGCAGTCACCCGGGGACTGAAGCTTTCTTT
TRBV20-1	NA	TRBJ1-5	NA	CSAREMTSNQPQHF	TGCAGTGCTAGAGAAATGACAAGCAATCAGCCCCAGCATTTT
TRBV7-8	NA	TRBJ2-3	few	CASSFGRGTDTQYF	TGTGCCAGCAGCTTTGGGAGAGGGACAGATACGCAGTATTTT
TRBV6-1	NA	TRBJ1-6	few	CASSDASPGQRQSPLHF	TGTGCCAGCAGTGACGCTTCACCCGGGCAGCGACAGTCACCCCTCCACTTT
TRBV3-1	NA	TRBJ2-7	few	CASSQDKAGSRSYEQYF	TGTGCCAGCAGCCAAGATAAGGCTGGAAGTCGCTCCTACGAGCAGTACTTC
TRBV6-1	NA	TRBJ2-7	NA	CASATHGAATYEQYF	TGTGCCAGCGCAACCCACGGGGCAGCTACCTACGAGCAGTACTTC
TRBV28	TRBD2	TRBJ2-3	NA	CASSIEPPGRGGDTQYF	TGTGCCAGCAGCATCGAACCACCCGGGAGGGGTGGAGATACGCAGTATTTT
TRBV9	NA	TRBJ2-7	few	CASSVEVGAYEQYF	TGTGCCAGCAGCGTTGAAGTGGGGGCCTACGAGCAGTACTTC
TRBV29-1	TRBD2	TRBJ2-1	few	CSAERGASGRLSYNEQFF	TGCAGCGCCGAACGCGGGGCTAGCGGGAGATTATCCTACAATGAGCAGTTCTTC